The 18 T cell receptor beta chains reported below all come from one sample, sequenced in a study of glioma-infiltrating T cells after dendritic cell vaccination listed by TCRdb under 2016. The method was the immunoSEQ multiplex PCR assay. TCRdb took over this immuneACCESS table, retaining in-frame rearrangements with V and J assigned. Such tables are incomplete; in checked studies, under half of the missing clones stem from an unresolved V gene, and the remainder is unexplained. The table for this sample lists tens of thousands of clones; more than 75% of them were counted only once. Roughly 8.8% of the sample rests with the top ten. Interpreted using the paper, the time point label stands for: after dendritic cell vaccination, including at tumor progression/relapse. The source material was blood, sampled after dendritic cell vaccination. These TCRs come from a human donor with glioblastoma.

This chain connects TRBV5-4 to TRBJ1-6; weak D call: TRBD1 (6 bases). Germline V gene sequence: CDR1 SGHNT, CDR2 YYREEE (reference sequence). The V and J ends lost 2 bases and 7 bases respectively, with 10 bases between them. The CDR3 has 14 residues. The CDR3 here is CASSFRGENSPLHF. CDR3 nucleotide sequence: TGTGCCAGCAGCTTCAGGGGCGAAAATTCACCCCTCCACTTT. Drawing the rest from reference TRBV5-4 and TRBJ1-6, the complete variable domain is ETGVTQSPTHLIKTRGQQVTLRCSSQSGHNTVSWYQQALGQGPQFIFQYYREEENGRGNFPPRFSGLQFPNYSSELNVNALELDDSALYLCASSFRGENSPLHFGNGTRLTVT.

V usage is TRBV7-2 and J usage is TRBJ2-7; TRBD2 is a possible D gene (5 bases). The CDR3 totals 14 residues. The V end was cut by 5 bases, the J end by 2 bases, with 13 bases between. Germline V gene data show CDR1 as SGHTA and CDR2 as FQGNSA. The CDR3 here is CASSHSGFPYEQYF. The CDR3 bases are TGTGCCAGCAGCCACTCGGGGTTCCCCTACGAGCAGTACTTC.

The chain uses TRBV4-3 and TRBJ2-7; TRBD1 might be the D (6 bases). V was clipped by 6 bases and J by 2 bases, with 14 bases between them. This CDR3 comprises 14 residues. Germline lookup yields CDR1 LGHNA and CDR2 YSLEER. CDR3 loop: CASSPGTSTYEQYF. DNA of the CDR3: TGCGCCAGCAGTCCCGGGACATCGACCTACGAGCAGTACTTC.

This chain connects TRBV4-2 to TRBJ2-1; D perhaps matches TRBD1 (6 bases). V lost 5 bases and J lost 0, with 11 bases in between. The CDR3 sequence is 15 residues long. Germline-derived CDR1 and CDR2 are LGHNA and YNFKEQ. The chain's CDR3 is CASSLGQNSYNEQFF. The DNA for the CDR3 is TGTGCCAGCAGCTTAGGACAGAACTCCTACAATGAGCAGTTCTTC.

The V and J genes are TRBV2 and TRBJ1-1; 7 bases map to TRBD1. Germline loops: CDR1 SNHLY, CDR2 FYNNEI. V lost 6 bases and J lost 4; bases outside the gene matches: 5. This CDR3 region has 13 residues. The DNA for the CDR3 is TGTGCCAGCAGACTAACAGGGGCCACTGAAGCTTTCTTT. It codes for CASRLTGATEAFF.

This clone showed up just once. The chain recombines TRBV11-2 with TRBJ2-7; 9 nucleotides line up with TRBD1. J lost 3 bases, V lost 5 bases, and 11 bases had no gene match. There are 16 residues in the CDR3. Germline V CDR1 and CDR2: SGHAT, FQNNGV. CDR3 region: CASSRRGQGSFYEQYF. The CDR3 region has the DNA TGTGCCAGCAGCCGCCGAGGACAGGGGTCCTTCTACGAGCAGTACTTC.

This clone appeared once. The chain uses TRBV11-2 and TRBJ2-3; the match to TRBD2 covers 7 bases. Per the germline V gene, CDR1 is SGHAT and CDR2 is FQNNGV. The J segment lost 0 bases and the V segment lost 5 bases, leaving 8 bases of the junction unmatched. The CDR3 spans 16 residues. The CDR3 coding sequence is TGTGCCAGCAGCGGGCGGGAGACAGCTAGCACAGATACGCAGTATTTT. Translation gives CASSGRETASTDTQYF.

The J gene is TRBJ2-2, the V gene TRBV4-3; TRBD1 agrees at 11 bases. The CDR3 extends over 16 amino acids. Germline lookup yields CDR1 LGHNA and CDR2 YSLEER. Trimming cost V 4 bases and J 7 bases; bases outside gene matches: 8. CDR3 bases: TGCGCCAGCAGCCGAGACGGACAGGGGGCGATCGGGGAGCTGTTTTTT. Amino acids: CASSRDGQGAIGELFF.

The rearrangement uses TRBV30 and TRBJ1-1, with 9 positions matching TRBD1. Germline lookup yields CDR1 GTSNPN and CDR2 SVGIG (reference sequence). This CDR3 is built from 13 residues. V lost 6 bases, J lost 8 bases, and 10 bases stayed unmatched. In nucleotides, the CDR3 is TGTGCCTGTCGCCCGGGACAGGGTAGAGAAGCTTTCTTT. Protein sequence: CACRPGQGREAFF.

The chain has TRBV19 and TRBJ2-3; perhaps TRBD1 as D (6 bases). V gave up 7 bases and J gave up 2 bases, with 13 bases separating them. Per the germline V gene, CDR1 is LNHDA and CDR2 is SQIVND (reference sequence). CDR3 length: 14 residues. The CDR3 sequence: CASTAKGDTDTQYF. The DNA of the CDR3 is TGTGCCAGTACCGCTAAGGGGGACACAGATACGCAGTATTTT.

The V and J genes are TRBV5-1 and TRBJ2-7; TRBD2 agrees at 11 bases. Losses at the gene ends were 0 bases for V and 4 bases for J; bases not matched to a gene: 0. Germline V CDR1 and CDR2: SGHRS, YFSETQ. The CDR3 totals 14 residues. CDR3 sequence reads: CASSLASGGYEQYF. DNA for the CDR3: TGCGCCAGCAGCTTGGCTAGCGGGGGGTACGAGCAGTACTTC.

This chain joins TRBV5-6 and TRBJ2-1; 7 bases align to TRBD1. Germline CDR1 SGHDT, CDR2 YYEEEE. The CDR3 runs to 14 residues. V lost 3 bases to trimming and J lost 8 bases; unmatched junction nucleotides: 8. Here the CDR3 DNA reads TGTGCCAGCAGCTCGGGACAGCCCACCGATGAGCAGTTCTTC. This encodes CASSSGQPTDEQFF. Full variable domain (outside the CDR3, taken from reference TRBV5-6 and TRBJ2-1): DAGVTQSPTHLIKTRGQQVTLRCSPKSGHDTVSWYQQALGQGPQFIFQYYEEEERQRGNFPDRFSGHQFPNYSSELNVNALLLGDSALYLCASSSGQPTDEQFFGPGTRLTVL.

The V gene is TRBV19, the J gene TRBJ2-2; 7 nucleotides match TRBD2. This CDR3 contains 15 residues. The germline CDR1 and CDR2 sequences are LNHDA and SQIVND (reference sequence). With V trimmed by 3 bases and J by 7 bases, 8 bases remained unmatched. The CDR3 sequence is CASSMHPGGLGELFF. The CDR3 nucleotides read TGTGCCAGTAGTATGCACCCGGGAGGCCTCGGGGAGCTGTTTTTT.

Remarks on this clone: The junction does not match germline at one end; this may be a read error. The chain combines TRBV6-5 with TRBJ1-1, with a tentative D call TRBD1 (5 bases). The CDR3 covers 14 residues. CDR1 and CDR2 from the germline V gene are MNHEY and SVGAGI. The CDR3 region is CASSSRVLKTEAFF. CDR3 bases: TGTGCCAGCAGTAGCAGGGTTTTGAAGACTGAAGCTTTCTTT.

The rearrangement links TRBV4-1 to TRBJ2-3; 9 bases align to TRBD2. The V gene's germline CDR1 is MGHRA and CDR2 YSYEKL. The ends lost 1 base at V and 4 bases at J; junction bases unmatched: 12. The CDR3 runs 18 residues. The CDR3: CASSQGRFRGGAADTQYF. CDR3 in DNA: TGCGCCAGCAGCCAAGGACGTTTCCGCGGGGGGGCTGCAGATACGCAGTATTTT.

The V call is TRBV28, the J call TRBJ1-1, with TRBD1 matching 9 bases. After removal of 5 bases from V and 6 bases from J, the junction contained 13 bases not matched to a gene. The CDR3 is made up of 16 amino acids. Germline V gene sequence: CDR1 MDHEN, CDR2 SYDVKM. The CDR3 sequence is CASSVSIRDRDPEAFF. CDR3 in DNA: TGTGCCAGCAGTGTCTCCATCAGGGACAGGGACCCTGAAGCTTTCTTT.

V and J are TRBV2 and TRBJ2-1; TRBD2 is a possible D gene (5 bases). The CDR3 contains 15 residues. V lost 6 bases, J lost 0 bases, and 12 bases lay in between. Germline-derived CDR1 and CDR2 are SNHLY and FYNNEI. CDR3 sequence (DNA): TGTGCCAGCAGCCCCGGACTCAGCTCCTACAATGAGCAGTTCTTC. This codes for CASSPGLSSYNEQFF.

The chain recombines TRBV27 with TRBJ2-7, with TRBD2 matching 8 bases. Germline V gene data show CDR1 as MNHEY and CDR2 as SMNVEV (reference sequence). With 3 bases clipped from V and 5 bases from J, the junction kept 6 bases outside the gene matches. The CDR3 totals 14 residues. Written as DNA, the CDR3 is TGTGCCAGCAGTTTCGGAGCGGGGGTCCACGAGCAGTACTTC. This codes for CASSFGAGVHEQYF.